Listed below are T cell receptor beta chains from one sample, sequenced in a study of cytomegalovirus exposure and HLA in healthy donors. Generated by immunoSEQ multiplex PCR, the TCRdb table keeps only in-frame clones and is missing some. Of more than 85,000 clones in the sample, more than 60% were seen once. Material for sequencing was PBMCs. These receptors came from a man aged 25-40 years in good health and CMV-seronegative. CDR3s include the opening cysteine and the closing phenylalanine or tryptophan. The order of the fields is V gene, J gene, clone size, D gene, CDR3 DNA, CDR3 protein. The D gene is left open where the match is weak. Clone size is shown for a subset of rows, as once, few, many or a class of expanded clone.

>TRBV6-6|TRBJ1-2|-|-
TGTGCCAGCAGTCTAGACTATGGCTACACCTTC
CASSLDYGYTF
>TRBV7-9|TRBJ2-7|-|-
TGTGCCAGCAGCTCGACGGAGCCGAGCTCCTACGAGCAGTACTTC
CASSSTEPSSYEQYF
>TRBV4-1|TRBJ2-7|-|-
TGCGCCAGCAGCCAAGTCGCAGAATCCTCCTACGAGCAGTACTTC
CASSQVAESSYEQYF
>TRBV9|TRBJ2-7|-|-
TGTGCCAGCAGCGTAAGCCCGGGACACAGCTACGAGCAGTACTTC
CASSVSPGHSYEQYF
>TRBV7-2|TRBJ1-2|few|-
TGTGCCAGCAGCTCCGGACAGACCTATGGCTACACCTTC
CASSSGQTYGYTF
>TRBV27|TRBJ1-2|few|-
TGTGCCAGCAGTTTATCTATGACAGGTCGTTCCGGCTACACCTTC
CASSLSMTGRSGYTF
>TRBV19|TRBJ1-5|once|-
TGTGCCAGTAGTACGGGGAACTTCAATCAGCCCCAGCATTTT
CASSTGNFNQPQHF
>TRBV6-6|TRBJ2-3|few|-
TGTGCCAGCAGTCAGGGATCTAGCACAGATACGCAGTATTTT
CASSQGSSTDTQYF
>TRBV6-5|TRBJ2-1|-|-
TGTGCCAGCAGCTACGAACTTAGCGGCGGTGAGCAGTTCTTC
CASSYELSGGEQFF
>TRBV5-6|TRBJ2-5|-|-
TGTGCCAGCAGCTTCGCGAGTTCGGGGATAGAGACCCAGTACTTC
CASSFASSGIETQYF
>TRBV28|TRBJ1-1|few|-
TGTGCCAGCATAGAAGGAGGGGATGTTTCTGAAGCTTTCTTT
CASIEGGDVSEAFF
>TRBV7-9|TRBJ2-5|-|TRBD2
TGTGCCAGCAGCTTAGATGAAGCGGGACAAGAGACCCAGTACTTC
CASSLDEAGQETQYF
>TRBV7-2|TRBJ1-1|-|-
TGTGCCAGCAGCTTTAGGGGGAACACTGAAGCTTTCTTT
CASSFRGNTEAFF
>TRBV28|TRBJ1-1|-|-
TGTGCCAGCAGGGAAACCGGGACTCAGAACACTGAAGCTTTCTTT
CASRETGTQNTEAFF
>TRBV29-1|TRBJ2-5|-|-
TGCAGCGCCCATGACTTTAGAACAGAGACCCAGTACTTC
CSAHDFRTETQYF
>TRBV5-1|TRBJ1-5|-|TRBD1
TGCGCCAGCAGCTTAGGAGGGGGCAGCGGCAATCAGCCCCAGCATTTT
CASSLGGGSGNQPQHF
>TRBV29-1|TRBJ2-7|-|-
TGCAGCGTTGTTTGGACAGCCTCATACGAGCAGTACTTC
CSVVWTASYEQYF
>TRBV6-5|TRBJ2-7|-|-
TGTGCCAGCAGCGGAGGAGGCGAGCAGTACTTC
CASSGGGEQYF
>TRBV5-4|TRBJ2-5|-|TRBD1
TGTGCCAGCAGCTTAAGACAGGGTATAATAGAGACCCAGTACTTC
CASSLRQGIIETQYF
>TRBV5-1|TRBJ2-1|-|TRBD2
TGCGCCAGCAGCTTGAGTGCGCAGCGGGAGGGGTTTAATGAGCAGTTCTTC
CASSLSAQREGFNEQFF
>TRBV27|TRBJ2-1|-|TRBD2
TGTGCCAGCAGAAAGATACCGGGACTAGCGGGGGTCATCTCCTACAATGAGCAGTTCTTC
CASRKIPGLAGVISYNEQFF
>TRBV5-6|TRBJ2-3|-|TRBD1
TGTGCCAGCAGCTTAAGGACAGGTCCAGATACGCAGTATTTT
CASSLRTGPDTQYF
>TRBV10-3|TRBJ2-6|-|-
TGTGCCATCAGTAGCACAGGGATTTACTCTGGGGCCAACGTCCTGACTTTC
CAISSTGIYSGANVLTF
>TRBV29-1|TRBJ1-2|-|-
TGCAGCGTGGTAGCCGACTCAAGGAACTATGGCTACACCTTC
CSVVADSRNYGYTF
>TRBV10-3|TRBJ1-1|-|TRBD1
TGTGCCATCAGTGAGTCAGGCGGGACAGGGAACACTGAAGCTTTCTTT
CAISESGGTGNTEAFF
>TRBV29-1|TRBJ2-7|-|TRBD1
TGCAGCGTCCAGGGGGCTTCCTACGAGCAGTACTTC
CSVQGASYEQYF
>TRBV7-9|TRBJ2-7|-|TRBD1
TGTGCCAGCAGCGTACTGCCGGGACAGGGTACCTACGAGCAGTACTTC
CASSVLPGQGTYEQYF
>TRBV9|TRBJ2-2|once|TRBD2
TGTGCCAGCAGCGTAGCCAAAAGCGGGAGGGGACCCGGGGAGCTGTTTTTT
CASSVAKSGRGPGELFF